This T cell receptor beta chain is drawn from a study of cytomegalovirus exposure and HLA in healthy donors (dated by TCRdb to the late 2010s). With respect to the entire study: An earlier analysis of about 560 of the donors reported approximately 300 Gb of sequence data and 90 million to 120 million unique TCR beta sequences obtained from about 179 million T cells. An early release that covered some 630 HLA-typed donors contained about 300 gigabases of sequencing data and approximately 85 million unique TCR sequences. Among the roughly 390 genotyped donors, 75% to 90% belonged to the genetic ancestry cluster associated with self-reported Caucasian donors. The study aimed to test whether cataloging public T cell receptors could reveal signatures of past pathogen exposure. Using immunosequencing, the study profiled T cell repertoires from approximately 700 subjects and related those repertoires to cytomegalovirus serostatus. Along with the roughly 610-subject first cohort, a separate validation cohort of over a hundred different subjects was used. High-throughput TCR immunosequencing, statistical association of individual TCRs with disease status, and machine learning were combined to predict cytomegalovirus infection status. A later analysis re-analyzed previously published TCR beta repertoires from hundreds of donors and added high-resolution HLA genotyping to study TCR occurrence patterns. Rather than using new phenotypic data, the later analysis identified candidate immune exposures from TCR beta sequences and from how often those sequences occurred across donors. In an earlier analysis of over 550 of the donors, high-throughput TCR beta sequencing was used to judge whether each TCR beta V gene segment behaved as functional or pseudogenic. Alongside the repertoire data, information on donor age, sex, ethnicity and CMV serostatus was compiled. A later genetic analysis took genome-wide SNP genotypes for about three fifths of the 666 donors and used that subset as a discovery cohort. All discovery cohort repertoires had been generated using a single sequencing platform. HLA typing included class I and class II loci at four-digit resolution. The number of typed donors differed by locus: about 620-630 for A, B, C, DRB1 and DQB1; about 520 for DQA1; roughly 600 for DPA1; and some 470 for DPB1. Roughly 5 DR-DQ haplotypes were handled as single units for association and clustering, since linkage in the cohort was strong. Among 350 to 400 genotyped donors of the cohort, an average of approximately 230,000 unique TCR beta nucleotide sequences were sequenced per donor, about a sixth of them non-productive. What the study reported, not specific to this receptor: Most TCR sequences were observed very rarely across donors, whereas some public TCRs were present in many individuals. Strong co-occurrence of HLA alleles, especially DR and DQ, made assigning TCR associations to individual alleles difficult. In this cohort, only TCR beta chains were sequenced, and detectable features were limited by the absence of alpha or paired-chain data. In a later analysis, several top co-occurrence clusters were reported to appear linked to parvovirus B19, influenza, CMV and Epstein-Barr virus. In a later analysis, most CMV-associated TCR beta chains were found to appear HLA-restricted, with HLA associations seemingly driven largely by CMV exposure. Three of the identified cytomegalovirus-associated TCR beta chains were confirmed in vitro to be specific for cytomegalovirus antigens. The classifier was reported to diagnose cytomegalovirus status with high specificity and sensitivity in both the original and validation cohorts. Immune exposure information for the cohort was limited to CMV serostatus. In a later analysis, TCR association rates were found to vary across HLA loci, with the most associated TCRs seen for DRB1 alleles and the fewest for HLA-C alleles. At a false discovery rate of 0.05, a later analysis linked about 16,000 TCR beta sequences to specific HLA alleles. A group of highly shared sequence variants was considered likely to be a technical artifact of the sequencing pipeline. The study gave a list of some 150 TCR beta chains associated with cytomegalovirus. Compared with equally common non-associated chains, HLA-associated TCR beta chains in a later analysis were more clonally expanded and had lower generation probabilities. Because HLA typing was unavailable for some donors at each locus, only the typed subset was used in association tests. According to the authors, the approach could potentially be generalized to other disease states and immunological phenotypes. Because counts were too low, some 17 rarely observed V segments, including chromosome 9 orphons, were left out of the earlier analysis of about 500 of the donors. A further reported finding was that TCR beta sequences accurately predicted the HLA-A and HLA-B alleles for most subjects in the first cohort. Because the 87-base-pair reads could not distinguish some IMGT-functional V segments, including TRBV6-2 and TRBV6-3, those segments were excluded. Compared with the roughly 700-donor mean, donors in an Asian-associated ancestry cluster had fewer N-insertions in productive TCRs, according to a later genetic analysis. In a later genetic analysis, a missense DCLRE1C variant was associated with V-gene and J-gene trimming of TCR beta chains, and the association was replicated in an independent cohort. In an earlier analysis of roughly 500 of the donors, most TCR beta V segments appeared in productive rearrangements about 90% or about 30% of the time, broadly matching IMGT annotations. Correlated functional status among segregating V segments might reflect linkage disequilibrium, but an unknown experimental factor could not be ruled out. Sequencing depth was assumed to be roughly uniform across donors in the presence/absence analyses, though that assumption may not hold.

Note on this clone: Which antigen it targets is not known. No base qualities exist here, and no much larger clone lies one base off it.

The germline V gene gives CDR1 as SGHTA and CDR2 as FQGNSA. Spanning cysteine to phenylalanine, the CDR3 consists of 15 amino acids. Of all the DNA, just the CDR3 is kept, 45 bases in frame from base 1. V gives up 2 bases and J gives up 2 bases, and the segment between their germline ends measures 10 bases. In total, just over 650 healthy bone marrow donors made up the cohort. At the time of sampling, every cohort member was nominally healthy, though immune exposures that went unrecorded were likely present. The donor was CMV seropositive and was included in the group of approximately 300 seropositive cohort members. Every donor gave a peripheral blood sample, and the peripheral blood mononuclear cells from that sample were used for TCR beta sequencing. Genomic DNA was extracted from the blood cell samples with the Qiagen DNeasy Blood Extraction Kit. Library preparation used the immunoSEQ multiplex PCR assay. A mixture of 60 forward primers for TCR Vbeta segments and 13 reverse primers for TCR Jbeta segments was used in the multiplex PCR. The CDR3 region of rearranged TCR beta genes was amplified from genomic DNA with a multiplex PCR assay. Amplified TCR beta libraries were sequenced as 87-base-pair reads on the Illumina HiSeq System. As for how the authors treated the data: In a later analysis, some 80 million unique TCR beta chains were counted across the 666 repertoires, and roughly 11 million of these chains were shared by at least two donors. A nearest-neighbor algorithm error-corrected the raw reads and collapsed the reads into unique sequences, merging closely related sequences to remove PCR and sequencing errors. Alignment of CDR3 sequences to IMGT reference sequences was used to assign V, D and J gene segments. For a sequence to be retained, a match of at least six nucleotides to both a V gene segment and a J gene segment was required. A rearrangement counted as productive if the CDR3 had no stop codons and remained in frame with V and J, and every other rearrangement counted as non-productive. CDR3 was defined according to IMGT convention as the region running from the second conserved V-encoded cysteine to the conserved J-encoded phenylalanine. The earlier analysis of a few hundred of the donors excluded any sequence lacking an unambiguous match to a single V gene segment. In an earlier analysis of approximately 550 of the donors, V segments were called functional above 56.7% productive rearrangements and were called segregating when the between-donor standard deviation exceeded 5%. A statistical classification framework was developed to diagnose cytomegalovirus status using the catalog of TCR beta chain sequences. A later analysis assigned V and J genes by comparing TCR nucleotide sequences with IMGT/GENE-DB human TR gene sequences. The TCRdist pipeline was used in a later analysis to assign CDR3 sequences and most-parsimonious VDJ recombination scenarios. A later analysis defined each TCR beta chain by its CDR3 amino acid sequence plus V-gene family, and excluded reads lacking a unique V-gene family. To address suspected cross-contamination and a sequencing artifact, a later analysis removed roughly 640 highly shared, low-generation-probability nucleotide sequences. In a later analysis, a clonal expansion index for each public chain was calculated from normalized within-repertoire ranks of inferred template counts. In a later analysis, generation probabilities were computed using a VDJ recombination model fitted to out-of-frame rearrangements, and the results were checked against IGoR. In a later analysis, TCR-TCR, TCR-HLA and TCR-CMV co-occurrence was scored with hypergeometric tests, and a repertoire-size bias correction was applied to TCR pairs. False discovery rates were estimated in a later analysis by permuting HLA or CMV assignments 20 times. In a later analysis, co-occurring TCRs were grouped using DBSCAN, and TCRdist sequence similarity was added for clustering within HLA-allele-positive subsets. Co-occurrence clustering excluded repertoires with fewer than 30,000 or more than 120,000 public chains, plus five with anomalous nucleotide sharing. The source is immuneACCESS, and TCRdb retained only in-frame sequences with V and J called. Part of the clones is not carried over; for the studies checked, unresolved V genes explain less than half of this, and the remainder is unexplained. V and J calls and clone size are given by that table; D and trimming were obtained from the DNA. The sample yields about 100,000 clones; around four fifths were counted once. Roughly 7.3% of the sample is taken by the ten largest.

The receptor was isolated from a man in his fifties in good health and CMV-seropositive. The sequenced material came from PBMCs. The sequence is built from TRBV7-2 and TRBJ2-1, and possibly TRBD2, on 6 matching bases. The CDR3 protein is CASSLPGVTYNEQFF. The DNA reads as follows: TGTGCCAGCAGCTTACCGGGGGTTACCTACAATGAGCAGTTCTTC.